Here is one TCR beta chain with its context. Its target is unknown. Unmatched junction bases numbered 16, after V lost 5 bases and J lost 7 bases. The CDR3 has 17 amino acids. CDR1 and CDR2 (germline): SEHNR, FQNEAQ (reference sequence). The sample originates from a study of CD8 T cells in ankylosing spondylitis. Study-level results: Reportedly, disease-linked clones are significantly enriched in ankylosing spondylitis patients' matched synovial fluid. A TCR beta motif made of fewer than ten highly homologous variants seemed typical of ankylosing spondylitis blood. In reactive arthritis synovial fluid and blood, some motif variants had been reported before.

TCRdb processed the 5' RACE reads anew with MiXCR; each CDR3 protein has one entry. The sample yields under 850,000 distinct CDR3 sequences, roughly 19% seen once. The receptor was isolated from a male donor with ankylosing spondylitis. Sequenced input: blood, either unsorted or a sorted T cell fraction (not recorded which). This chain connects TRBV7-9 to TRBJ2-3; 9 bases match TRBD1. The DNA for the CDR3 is TGTGCCAGCAGCCCCGGGACAGGGTCAGCCGACATCTATACGCAGTATTTT. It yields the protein CASSPGTGSADIYTQYF.